This T cell receptor beta chain stems from a study of T-cell reconstitution after alpha-beta-depleted transplantation in children listed by TCRdb under 2016. Regarding the study in general: T-cell immune reconstitution after TCRalphabeta/CD19-depleted allogeneic hematopoietic cell transplantation in children was quantitatively tracked in the study by means of TCR repertoire profiling. The investigation overall reported the following: The frequencies of hyperexpanded clones fell over the following months, and after one year, T-cell counts and TCRbeta diversity were mostly attributed to newly produced T cells. Apparently early alphabetaT-cell count recovery about two months after transplant reportedly relied on only several hundred rapidly expanded clones derived from non-depleted graft cells. In some patients, the high TCRbeta diversity seen at day 60 was put down to recipient T cells and intrathymic progenitors that had survived conditioning.

This clonotype turned up a few times. This clone's antigen is unknown. Base qualities were left out, and no much larger clone turns up one base away. At the junction V is shortened by 5 bases and J by 3 bases; bases outside the gene matches: 10. Spanning cysteine to phenylalanine, the CDR3 consists of 16 amino acids. Solely the CDR3 DNA is kept, with 48 bases framed from the first base. Per the germline V gene, MNHNS is the CDR1 and SASEGT is the CDR2. The treatment or condition label for this specimen denotes: allogeneic hematopoietic cell transplantation with graft depleted of TCRalphabeta T cells and CD19 B cells. Transplant recipients were children who received TCRalphabeta/CD19-depleted allogeneic hematopoietic cell grafts. The library was generated by PCR. The sequencer listed for this sample is Illumina HiSeq 2500. To normalize quantification of the TCRbeta repertoire, the TCR libraries were built with molecular barcoding that relied on unique molecular identifiers. TCRdb reanalyzed the raw reads on its own, using fastp at Q25 for trimming and MiXCR for clone calling, and kept in-frame beta chains. Here each entry gathers all rows of one CDR3 protein and keeps the most common genes and DNA. In all, the sample holds some 840,000 distinct CDR3 sequences, and about 16% of those were seen once. Roughly 5% of the sample is in the top ten clones.

The specimen was PBMCs, mostly from graft donor cells, collected 360 days after TCRalphabeta/CD19-depleted stem cell transplant. The receptor was isolated from a male patient under 18 who had a stem cell transplant for acute lymphoblastic leukemia, so the T cells may come from the graft donor. The sequence joins TRBV6-1 to TRBJ1-2; TRBD1 agrees with 9 junctional bases. CDR3 loop: CASSPTGGGFDYGYTF. The nucleotides are TGTGCCAGCAGTCCGACAGGGGGAGGTTTCGACTATGGCTACACCTTC.